Included here is one T cell receptor (beta chain) sequence, with context. Using immunoSEQ multiplex PCR, the repertoire was profiled, and TCRdb retains in-frame clones only, with some absent. The sample shows more than 45,000 clones, more than 80% of them seen only once. The record originates from a study of T cells in localized non-small cell lung cancer. Trimming left V 3 bases short and J 2 bases short, with 7 bases between. The CDR3 length is 14 residues. Per germline, CDR1 SGHVS and CDR2 FNYEAQ. This receptor was obtained from a male donor aged 60 or older with stage III squamous cell lung carcinoma. The source material was peripheral blood, sampled before any cancer treatment. This rearrangement joins TRBV7-6 to TRBJ2-2; unclear D gene. The CDR3 DNA reads as TGTGCCAGCAGCTTTCGAGTTAACACCGGGGAGCTGTTTTTT. Protein sequence: CASSFRVNTGELFF.